This entry lists 21 T cell receptor beta chains sequenced from one sample in a study of metastatic and nonmetastatic thyroid tumors (dated by TCRdb to about 2020). Before undergoing thyroid surgery, none of the patients had been given any kind of treatment. Receptors were amplified or captured by PCR. TCRdb lists the instrument as Illumina HiSeq 4000. In-frame beta chains were kept once TCRdb had trimmed the public reads at Q25 with fastp and called clones with MiXCR. The sample table contains 43,000 or so clones; only one count was recorded for less than 20% of them. The top ten clones comprise 22% of the sample. Input material: blood. These TCRs come from a female donor with papillary thyroid cancer or a benign thyroid nodule (not recorded which). Some clones in this sample may be carry-over from other donors' samples.

There are many counts of this clone. The rearrangement links TRBV11-2 to TRBJ2-3, with 7 nucleotides matching TRBD2. This CDR3 has 18 residues. The germline gives CDR1 SGHAT, CDR2 FQNNGV. Unmatched junction bases numbered 14, after V lost 3 bases and J lost 2 bases. This CDR3 reads CASSLEARAGPLTDTQYF. CDR3 nucleotide sequence: TGTGCCAGCAGCTTGGAGGCTAGAGCGGGACCTCTCACAGATACGCAGTATTTT.

This clone occurred a few times. The chain links TRBV4-1 to TRBJ2-6, with 8 bases aligning to TRBD1. After removal of 0 bases from V and 2 bases from J, the junction contained 9 bases not matched to a gene. Germline V CDR1 and CDR2: MGHRA, YSYEKL. CDR3 length equals 19 residues. The CDR3 DNA is TGCGCCAGCAGCCAAGATCGGGTAGGACAGGGTCCTGGGGCCAACGTCCTGACTTTC. It codes for CASSQDRVGQGPGANVLTF.

This clone appeared many times. This same CDR3 is encoded by further DNA sequences in the sample. The V call is TRBV18, the J call TRBJ2-7; a possible D gene is TRBD2 (6 bases). This CDR3 has 14 residues. Trimming removed 2 bases at V and 5 bases at J, with 13 bases between. The germline V gene encodes CDR1 KGHSH and CDR2 LQKENI. CDR3 nucleotide sequence: TGTGCCAGCTCACCATCGGCGGGAAATGACGAGCAGTACTTC. Its protein is CASSPSAGNDEQYF.

This clone was detected ten times or more. The chain recombines TRBV3-1 with TRBJ1-4; D uncertain. CDR1 and CDR2 from the germline V gene are LGHDT and YNNKEL (reference sequence). The germline V and J ends were trimmed by 0 bases and 5 bases, with 10 bases remaining between them. The CDR3 spans 15 residues. The CDR3 region has the DNA TGTGCCAGCAGCCAAGATACCGGTTCGAATGAAAAACTGTTTTTT. Protein: CASSQDTGSNEKLFF.

This clone was recorded at least ten times. V gene TRBV24-1 combines with J gene TRBJ2-7; D perhaps matches TRBD1 (5 bases). The CDR3 length is 12 residues. Germline-derived CDR1 and CDR2 are KGHDR and SFDVKD. V shed 4 bases and J shed 6 bases, with 9 bases lying between them. The CDR3 DNA is TGTGCCACCAGTGAAGCAAGGGGCGAGCAGTACTTC. Its translation: CATSEARGEQYF.

In this sample, this clone turned up many times. The J gene is TRBJ1-5, the V gene TRBV5-1; D remains ambiguous. V gave up 0 bases and J gave up 2 bases, with 9 bases separating them. Germline V lookup: CDR1 SGHRS, CDR2 YFSETQ. This CDR3 comprises 15 residues. The CDR3, as DNA: TGCGCCAGCAGCTTGGGCAGTTACGGCAATCAGCCCCAGCATTTT. Translation gives CASSLGSYGNQPQHF.

This clone came up many times. This chain joins TRBV20-1 and TRBJ1-2; D call uncertain. Trimming removed 0 bases from V and 6 bases from J, with 5 bases in between. Germline V gives CDR1 DFQATT, CDR2 SNEGSKA (reference sequence). The CDR3 length is 11 residues. The CDR3 sequence is CSARDTNGYTF. CDR3 in DNA: TGCAGTGCTAGAGACACGAATGGCTACACCTTC.

Many counts were recorded for this clone. V gene TRBV6-1 combines with J gene TRBJ2-3, with TRBD2 identical over 9 bases. CDR1 and CDR2 from the germline V gene are MNHNS and SASEGT. V lost 1 base and J lost 4; bases outside the gene matches: 3. The CDR3 totals 15 residues. CDR3 nucleotides: TGTGCCAGCAGTGAAGGCGGGGGGGTATCAGATACGCAGTATTTT. It is translated as CASSEGGGVSDTQYF.

This clone was seen at least ten times. This rearrangement joins TRBV30 to TRBJ1-2, with 9 bases matching TRBD1. The ends lost 3 bases at V and 2 bases at J; junction bases unmatched: 4. The CDR3 contains 14 residues. Germline V lookup: CDR1 GTSNPN, CDR2 SVGIG (reference sequence). The CDR3 nucleotides are TGTGCCTGGAGCTCGACAGGGGGGAACTATGGCTACACCTTC. Amino acids: CAWSSTGGNYGYTF.

Ten or more counts support this clone. At one boundary the junction diverges from the germline segment, which might be a read error. This chain connects TRBV27 to TRBJ2-7; 8 bases line up with TRBD1. This CDR3 contains 15 residues. Germline CDR1 MNHEY, CDR2 SMNVEV (reference sequence). CDR3 residues: CVSSWMGQAAYEQYF. The CDR3, as DNA: TGTGTCAGCAGTTGGATGGGACAGGCGGCCTACGAGCAGTACTTC.

This clone was observed at least ten times. This rearrangement joins TRBV28 to TRBJ2-5; D is ambiguous. Germline CDR1 reads MDHEN; CDR2 reads SYDVKM. V was shortened by 3 bases and J by 5 bases, with 10 bases between the two germline ends. This CDR3 has 13 amino acids. CDR3 sequence (DNA): TGTGCCAGCAGTTTGGTCGGGTTGGAGACCCAGTACTTC. Translation gives CASSLVGLETQYF.

The table lists this clone with a few counts. J is TRBJ2-7 and V is TRBV12-5, with a possible D match to TRBD2 (5 bases). CDR1 is LGHNT and CDR2 is FRNRAP in the germline V gene. Trimming removed 2 bases at V and 3 bases at J, with 17 bases between. CDR3 length: 16 amino acids. CDR3 DNA sequence: TGTGCTAGTGGTTTGCCATCGGACTCTCCCCTCTACGAGCAGTACTTC. It encodes CASGLPSDSPLYEQYF.

This clone was seen ten or more times. The chain employs TRBV11-2 and TRBJ2-1; a possible D gene is TRBD1 (5 bases). Germline V gene lookup returns CDR1 SGHAT and CDR2 FQNNGV. This CDR3 has 14 residues. Trimming took 4 bases from V and 5 from J, leaving 12 bases between them. CDR3 loop: CASSSDTPNNEQFF. Here the CDR3 DNA reads TGTGCCAGCAGCTCGGACACCCCCAACAATGAGCAGTTCTTC.

The gene calls are TRBV6-1 and TRBJ2-2, with D possibly TRBD1 on 5 matching bases. Trimming left V 5 bases short and J 6 bases short, with 13 bases between. Germline assignment: CDR1 MNHNS and CDR2 SASEGT. This CDR3 spans 14 amino acids. CDR3 in amino acids: CASSPKGVSGELFF. The CDR3 DNA reads TGTGCCAGCAGTCCGAAAGGGGTTTCCGGGGAGCTGTTTTTT.

Here the CDR3 reads CSAIAGGSTDTQYF. The CDR3, as DNA: TGCAGTGCGATAGCGGGAGGGAGCACAGATACGCAGTATTTT. This chain links TRBV20-1 with TRBJ2-3; 11 bases map to TRBD2. CDR1 is DFQATT, CDR2 SNEGSKA, per germline (reference sequence). The length of the CDR3 is 14 residues. The V gene end was trimmed by 6 bases and the J gene end by 0 bases; junction bases not matched to a gene: 2.

This clone was detected a few times. CDR3 in amino acids: CASSYSFSGISTGELFF. The CDR3 DNA follows: TGTGCCAGCAGTTACAGCTTTAGCGGGATTTCCACCGGGGAGCTGTTTTTT. J is TRBJ2-2 and V is TRBV6-2 or TRBV6-3; 8 nucleotides line up with TRBD2. The length of the CDR3 is 17 residues. Germline V gene lookup returns CDR1 MNHEY and CDR2 SVGEGT. The junction had 9 bases not matched to a gene; V was cut back by 2 bases and J by 4 bases.

This clone has at least ten counts. This sequence joins TRBV4-1 and TRBJ2-3; D gene ambiguous. The CDR3 consists of 14 residues. V was shortened by 0 bases and J by 4 bases, with 8 bases between the two germline ends. Germline V gives CDR1 MGHRA, CDR2 YSYEKL. The CDR3 sequence is CASSQEVNADTQYF. As DNA, the CDR3 is TGCGCCAGCAGCCAAGAAGTGAACGCAGATACGCAGTATTTT.

This chain links TRBV11-1 with TRBJ2-7; tentative D call: TRBD2 (7 bases). The V end lost 5 bases, the J end lost 10 bases, and 27 bases lay between the germline ends. This CDR3 has 16 residues. Germline V lookup: CDR1 SGHAT, CDR2 FQDESV (reference sequence). The CDR3 loop reads CASSPRGGGSSYHQYF. The CDR3 DNA sequence: TGTGCCAGCAGCCCTAGGGGGGGCGGAAGCTCCTACCATCAGTACTTC.

The rearrangement links TRBV5-6 to TRBJ2-3, with TRBD2 matching over 8 bases. CDR3 length equals 15 residues. Germline lookup yields CDR1 SGHDT and CDR2 YYEEEE. The J segment lost 3 bases and the V segment lost 1 base, leaving 4 bases of the junction unmatched. The CDR3 coding sequence is TGTGCCAGCAGCTTGAGACGGGAGGGGACAGATACGCAGTATTTT. Translating gives CASSLRREGTDTQYF.

This clone was counted many times. The chain has TRBV19 and TRBJ2-5; 11 bases are shared with TRBD1. V shed 4 bases, J shed 5 bases, and the junction held 6 bases outside the gene matches. Germline assignment: CDR1 LNHDA and CDR2 SQIVND (reference sequence). The length of the CDR3 is 15 residues. In DNA form, the CDR3 reads TGTGCCAGTAGTACTGGACAGGGGGCTTGGGAGACCCAGTACTTC. This encodes CASSTGQGAWETQYF.

This clone has at least ten counts. The chain combines TRBV12-3 or TRBV12-4 with TRBJ2-4, with D perhaps matching TRBD2 (6 bases). V dropped 1 base and J dropped 6 bases, with 10 bases sitting between them. The CDR3 runs to 14 residues. CDR3 in amino acids: CASSLVAGRNIQYF. The CDR3 coding sequence is TGTGCCAGCAGTTTAGTTGCGGGGCGAAACATTCAGTACTTC.